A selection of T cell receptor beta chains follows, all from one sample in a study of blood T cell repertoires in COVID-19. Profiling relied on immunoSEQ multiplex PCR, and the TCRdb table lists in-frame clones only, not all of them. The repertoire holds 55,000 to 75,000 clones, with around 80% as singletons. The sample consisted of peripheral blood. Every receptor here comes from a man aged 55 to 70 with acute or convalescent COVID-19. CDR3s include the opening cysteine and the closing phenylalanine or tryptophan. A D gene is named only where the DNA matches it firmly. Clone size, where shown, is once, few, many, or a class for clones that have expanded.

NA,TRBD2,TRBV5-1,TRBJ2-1,CASSFGLAGGNEQFF,TGCGCCAGCAGCTTCGGACTAGCGGGGGGCAATGAGCAGTTCTTC
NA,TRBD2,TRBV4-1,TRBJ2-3,CASSEAGGRTDTQYF,TGCGCCAGCAGCGAGGCGGGAGGAAGGACAGATACGCAGTATTTT
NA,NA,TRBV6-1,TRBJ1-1,CASSEVGGGTEAFF,TGTGCCAGCAGTGAAGTGGGGGGAGGCACTGAAGCTTTCTTT
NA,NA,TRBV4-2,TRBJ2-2,CASSQVVGTGELFF,TGTGCCAGCAGCCAAGTCGTCGGGACCGGGGAGCTGTTTTTT
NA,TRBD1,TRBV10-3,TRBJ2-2,CAISPGTGSHTGELFF,TGTGCCATCAGTCCCGGGACAGGGTCCCACACCGGGGAGCTGTTTTTT
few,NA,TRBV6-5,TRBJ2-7,CASSYSPNSYEQYF,TGTGCCAGCAGTTATAGCCCTAACTCCTACGAGCAGTACTTC
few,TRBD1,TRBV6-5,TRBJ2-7,CASRSGQGSYEQYF,TGTGCCAGCAGATCGGGACAGGGGTCCTACGAGCAGTACTTC
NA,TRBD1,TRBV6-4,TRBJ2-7,CASSHRDRGCEQYF,TGTGCCAGCAGTCACCGGGACAGGGGGTGCGAGCAGTACTTC
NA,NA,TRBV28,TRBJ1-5,CASSLLNQPQHF,TGTGCCAGCAGTCTACTTAATCAGCCCCAGCATTTT
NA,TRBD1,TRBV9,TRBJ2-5,CASSLRTGVFETQYF,TGTGCCAGCAGCTTAAGGACAGGGGTTTTCGAGACCCAGTACTTC
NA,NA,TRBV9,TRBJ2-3,CASSVEGGTDTQYF,TGTGCCAGCAGCGTAGAGGGGGGCACAGATACGCAGTATTTT
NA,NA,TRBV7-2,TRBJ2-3,CASSLGPSTDTQYF,TGTGCCAGCAGCTTAGGGCCTAGCACAGATACGCAGTATTTT
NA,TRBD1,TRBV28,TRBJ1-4,CASSPTTGGDEKLFF,TGTGCCAGCAGTCCAACGACAGGGGGGGATGAAAAACTGTTTTTT
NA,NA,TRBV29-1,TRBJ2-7,CSVEGLAYEQYF,TGCAGCGTTGAAGGACTCGCCTACGAGCAGTACTTC
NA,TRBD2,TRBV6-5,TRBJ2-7,CASSYSGTSGTYEQYF,TGTGCCAGCAGTTACTCCGGGACTAGCGGAACCTACGAGCAGTACTTC
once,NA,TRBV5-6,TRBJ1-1,CASSLALGNTEAFF,TGTGCCAGCAGCTTGGCCCTCGGGAACACTGAAGCTTTCTTT
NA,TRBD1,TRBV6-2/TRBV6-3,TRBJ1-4,CASSTRQGTNEKLFF,TGTGCCAGCAGTACCCGACAGGGAACTAATGAAAAACTGTTTTTT
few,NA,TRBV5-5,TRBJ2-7,CASSLLSEQYF,TGTGCCAGCAGCTTGCTTTCCGAGCAGTACTTC
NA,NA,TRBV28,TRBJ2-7,CASSLGGFEQYF,TGTGCCAGCAGTTTAGGGGGGTTCGAGCAGTACTTC
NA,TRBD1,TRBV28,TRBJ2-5,CASVGTEQETQYF,TGTGCCAGCGTAGGGACAGAGCAAGAGACCCAGTACTTC
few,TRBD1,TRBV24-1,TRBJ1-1,CATRRDRGTEAFF,TGTGCCACCCGCCGGGACAGGGGAACTGAAGCTTTCTTT
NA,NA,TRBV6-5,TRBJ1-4,CASHRDTGEKLFF,TGTGCCAGCCACCGGGACACCGGTGAAAAACTGTTTTTT
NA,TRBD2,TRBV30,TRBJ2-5,CAWRPGLAGVETQYF,TGTGCCTGGAGACCAGGACTAGCGGGAGTGGAGACCCAGTACTTC
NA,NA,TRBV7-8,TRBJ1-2,CASSLGGDYGYTF,TGTGCCAGCAGCTTAGGGGGCGACTATGGCTACACCTTC
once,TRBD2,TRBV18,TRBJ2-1,CASSPSLPGLAGENEQFF,TGTGCCAGCTCTCCTTCACTCCCGGGACTAGCGGGAGAAAATGAGCAGTTCTTC
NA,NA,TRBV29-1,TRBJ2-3,CSVAPRGPDTQYF,TGCAGCGTTGCCCCCAGGGGTCCAGATACGCAGTATTTT
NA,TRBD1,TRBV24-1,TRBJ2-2,CATSKQGAGTGELFF,TGTGCCACCAGCAAACAGGGGGCGGGCACCGGGGAGCTGTTTTTT
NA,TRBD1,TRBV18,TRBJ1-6,CASTQGDGTLHF,TGTGCCAGCACACAGGGGGACGGCACCCTCCACTTT
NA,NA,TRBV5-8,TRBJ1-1,CASSLRPGMSTEAFF,TGTGCCAGCAGCTTGCGGCCGGGGATGAGCACTGAAGCTTTCTTT
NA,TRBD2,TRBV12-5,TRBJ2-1,CASGEREGLDEQFF,TGTGCTAGTGGGGAGCGGGAGGGCCTCGATGAGCAGTTCTTC
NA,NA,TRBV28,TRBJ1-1,CASSLSMGAGTEAFF,TGTGCCAGCAGTTTAAGTATGGGGGCAGGCACTGAAGCTTTCTTT
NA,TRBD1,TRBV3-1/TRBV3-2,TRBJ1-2,CASSSPDRGFYGYTF,TGTGCCAGCAGTTCCCCCGACAGGGGCTTCTATGGCTACACCTTC
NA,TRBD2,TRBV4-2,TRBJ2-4,CASSQDWAGENIQYF,TGTGCCAGCAGCCAAGATTGGGCGGGAGAGAACATTCAGTACTTC